This T cell receptor (beta chain) is drawn from a study of blood T cell repertoires in COVID-19. This clone has only a few counts. Measured with immunoSEQ multiplex PCR; TCRdb has only the in-frame clones, and not every one. The sample lists a few hundred thousand clones, about 80% seen once, with about 3% in the top ten. V lost 5 bases and J lost 4; bases outside the gene matches: 8. CDR1 is SGHTS, CDR2 YDEGEE, per germline. This CDR3 spans 14 amino acids. The chain joins TRBV5-8 to TRBJ1-2; 7 nucleotides match TRBD1. Source material: PBMCs or T cells enriched from blood (not recorded which). This clonotype originated in a man aged 50-59 years who had recovered from COVID-19. CDR3 sequence (DNA): TGTGCCAGCAGATCTCGGACAGGCCCCTATGGCTACACCTTC. This encodes CASRSRTGPYGYTF.